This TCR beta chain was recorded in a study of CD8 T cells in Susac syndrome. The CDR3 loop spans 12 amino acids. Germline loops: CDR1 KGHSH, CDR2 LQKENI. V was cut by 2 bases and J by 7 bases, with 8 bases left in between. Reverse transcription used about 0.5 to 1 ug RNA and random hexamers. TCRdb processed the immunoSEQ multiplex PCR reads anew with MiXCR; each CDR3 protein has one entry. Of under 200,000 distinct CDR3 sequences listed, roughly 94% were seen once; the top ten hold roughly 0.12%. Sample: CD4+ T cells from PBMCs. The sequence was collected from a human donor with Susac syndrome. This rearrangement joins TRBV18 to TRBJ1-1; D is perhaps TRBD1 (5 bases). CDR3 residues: CASSPGTYEAFF. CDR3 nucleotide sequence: TGTGCCAGCTCACCAGGGACCTATGAAGCTTTCTTT.